The 32 T cell receptor beta chains listed next were all sequenced from one sample in a study of blood T cell repertoires in COVID-19. Repertoires were generated with immunoSEQ multiplex PCR, while TCRdb's copy carries only in-frame clones and drops some. The sample shows under 150,000 clones, roughly four fifths of them seen only once. The material sequenced was peripheral blood. The receptors here all came from a man between 65 and 80 years old with active or convalescent COVID-19.

The chain links TRBV5-6 to TRBJ2-2; D possibly corresponds to TRBD2 (6 bases). Trimming took 0 bases from V and 2 from J, leaving 14 bases between them. The germline V gene encodes CDR1 SGHDT and CDR2 YYEEEE. This CDR3 comprises 17 residues. CDR3 bases: TGTGCCAGCAGCTTGGAGTTGCGGGGAAAAAACACCGGGGAGCTGTTTTTT. This gives the protein CASSLELRGKNTGELFF.

The chain joins TRBV5-8 to TRBJ2-7, with 8 bases fitting TRBD2. This CDR3 spans 14 amino acids. Germline CDR1 SGHTS, CDR2 YDEGEE. The trim removed 1 base at V and 2 bases at J, leaving 2 bases unmatched. The CDR3 sequence is CASSLTSGPYEQYF. Written as DNA, the CDR3 is TGTGCCAGCAGCTTGACTAGCGGTCCCTACGAGCAGTACTTC.

The V call is TRBV6-5, the J call TRBJ2-7, with D possibly matching TRBD2 (5 bases). The germline V and J ends were trimmed by 7 bases and 1 base, with 14 bases remaining between them. Germline V gene lookup returns CDR1 MNHEY and CDR2 SVGAGI. This CDR3 is built from 14 residues. CDR3 sequence (DNA): TGTGCCAGCAACTTGGCGAGCGGTTCCTACGAGCAGTACTTC. It translates to CASNLASGSYEQYF.

V gene TRBV3-1 (or the pseudogene TRBV3-2) combines with J gene TRBJ1-3; no definite D call. Germline CDR1 reads LGHDT; CDR2 reads YNNKEL (reference sequence). V was clipped by 0 bases and J by 4 bases, with 4 bases between them. The CDR3 is 13 residues long. The chain's CDR3 is CASSQDEGNTIYF. The CDR3, as DNA: TGTGCCAGCAGCCAAGATGAGGGAAACACCATATATTTT.

The V and J genes are TRBV2 and TRBJ1-5; D is possibly TRBD1 (5 bases). The germline V gene encodes CDR1 SNHLY and CDR2 FYNNEI. The CDR3 spans 16 residues. With 6 bases removed from V and 3 bases from J, the gap between germline ends came to 18 bases. The CDR3 sequence: CASSPLSTGNNQPQHF. The CDR3 DNA reads TGTGCCAGCAGCCCGCTTTCCACAGGAAACAATCAGCCCCAGCATTTT.

The genes are TRBV7-8 and TRBJ2-3, with 8 nucleotides matching TRBD2. V shed 2 bases, J shed 4 bases, and the junction held 5 bases outside the gene matches. The CDR3 runs 15 residues. Germline assignment: CDR1 SGHVS and CDR2 FQNEAQ. The CDR3 sequence is CASSLIRGGPDTQYF. In DNA, the CDR3 is TGTGCCAGCAGCTTAATTCGGGGGGGCCCAGATACGCAGTATTTT.

This clone was observed a handful of times. The genes are TRBV6-5 and TRBJ2-1; a possible D gene is TRBD2 (6 bases). This CDR3 is 13 amino acids long. Per germline, CDR1 MNHEY and CDR2 SVGAGI. V was pared by 8 bases and J by 6 bases, with 14 bases between. The CDR3 region is CASRSGTLNEQFF. CDR3 DNA: TGTGCCAGCCGTTCCGGGACTCTCAATGAGCAGTTCTTC.

The genes are TRBV14 and TRBJ1-2; D unclear. From germline, CDR1 is SGHDN and CDR2 FVKESK. Trimming pared 8 bases from V and 2 bases from J, leaving 18 bases between. CDR3 length: 15 residues. The CDR3 coding sequence is TGTGCCAGCCGAAGAACCGGGTCCCAGAACTATGGCTACACCTTC. It encodes CASRRTGSQNYGYTF. The full variable domain, rest sourced from reference TRBV14 and TRBJ1-2, is EAGVTQFPSHSVIEKGQTVTLRCDPISGHDNLYWYRRVMGKEIKFLLHFVKESKQDESGMPNNRFLAERTGGTYSTLKVQPAELEDSGVYFCASRRTGSQNYGYTFGSGTRLTVV.

The rearrangement links TRBV28 to TRBJ1-1, with 9 bases aligning to TRBD1. The junction had 10 bases not matched to a gene; V was cut back by 5 bases and J by 6 bases. Germline V gene data show CDR1 as MDHEN and CDR2 as SYDVKM. There are 15 residues in the CDR3. For the CDR3, the DNA is TGTGCCAGCAGTGGGGGGGGACAGGGAGGAGCTGAAGCTTTCTTT. Its translation is CASSGGGQGGAEAFF.

The chain recombines TRBV7-8 with TRBJ1-2, with 12 bases aligning to TRBD1. This CDR3 region has 18 residues. CDR1 is SGHVS and CDR2 is FQNEAQ in the germline V gene. V dropped 5 bases and J dropped 4; count of bases not matched to a gene: 14. The CDR3 sequence is CASSPPRGTGGSGYGYTF. Here the CDR3 DNA reads TGTGCCAGCAGCCCCCCCCGAGGGACAGGGGGCTCTGGCTATGGCTACACCTTC.

This rearrangement joins TRBV10-3 to TRBJ2-3; D is undetermined. The germline V gene has CDR1 ENHRY and CDR2 SYGVKD. Deletions cut 3 bases from V and 0 bases from J, with 7 bases between. The CDR3 sequence is 14 residues long. The chain's CDR3 is CAISDALSTDTQYF. DNA of the CDR3: TGTGCCATCAGTGATGCCCTAAGCACAGATACGCAGTATTTT.

The CDR3 sequence: CASSPRLAGGVDEQYF. The CDR3, as DNA: TGTGCCAGCTCACCCCGACTAGCGGGAGGGGTTGACGAGCAGTACTTC. The V call is TRBV18, the J call TRBJ2-7; TRBD2 aligns across 14 bases. Germline loops: CDR1 KGHSH, CDR2 LQKENI. The CDR3 has 16 amino acids. J gave up 5 bases and V 3 bases, and 6 bases lay outside the gene matches.

This chain links TRBV19 with TRBJ2-7, with 7 positions matching TRBD1. The CDR3 runs to 13 residues. CDR1 LNHDA and CDR2 SQIVND come from the germline V gene (reference sequence). Losses at the gene ends were 9 bases for V and 4 bases for J; bases not matched to a gene: 9. The CDR3 DNA follows: TGTGCCAGCACACCTACAGGGGAGTACGAGCAGTACTTC. It codes for CASTPTGEYEQYF. The full variable domain, rest sourced from reference TRBV19 and TRBJ2-7, is DGGITQSPKYLFRKEGQNVTLSCEQNLNHDAMYWYRQDPGQGLRLIYYSQIVNDFQKGDIAEGYSVSREKKESFPLTVTSAQKNPTAFYLCASTPTGEYEQYFGPGTRLTVT.

The chain recombines TRBV5-1 with TRBJ1-6; TRBD1 is a possible D gene (6 bases). The CDR3 has 17 residues. Trimming left V 0 bases short and J 6 bases short, with 16 bases between. CDR1 and CDR2 (germline): SGHRS, YFSETQ. Written as DNA, the CDR3 is TGCGCCAGCAGCTTGGATGGGGGGGCGCTTTCTAATTCACCCCTCCACTTT. Amino acid sequence: CASSLDGGALSNSPLHF.

The gene calls are TRBV18 and TRBJ2-1, with 10 bases that match TRBD1. CDR3 length equals 15 residues. V gave up 6 bases and J gave up 9 bases; unmatched junction bases: 11. Per germline, CDR1 KGHSH and CDR2 LQKENI. CDR3 sequence (DNA): TGTGCCAGCTCCCCTAGACAGGGGGCCCAAGTTGAGCAGTTCTTC. Translation: CASSPRQGAQVEQFF.

V usage is TRBV4-1 and J usage is TRBJ2-5, with D perhaps TRBD2 (6 bases). CDR1 is MGHRA and CDR2 is YSYEKL in the germline V gene. This CDR3 has 14 amino acids. The V gene lost 3 bases and the J gene lost 2 bases, with 10 bases spanning the gap. Here the CDR3 reads CASSQGLTQETQYF. DNA of the CDR3: TGCGCCAGCAGCCAGGGACTGACGCAAGAGACCCAGTACTTC.

This chain connects TRBV11-3 to TRBJ2-5; the match to TRBD1 covers 7 bases. Germline lookup yields CDR1 SGHNT and CDR2 YENEEA. V gave up 5 bases and J gave up 1 base; unmatched junction bases: 4. The CDR3 consists of 14 residues. Written as DNA, the CDR3 is TGTGCCAGCAGCCCACAGGGGCCCCAAGAGACCCAGTACTTC. It is translated as CASSPQGPQETQYF.

The V call is TRBV4-3, the J call TRBJ1-6; no reliable D call. V lost 0 bases to trimming and J lost 0 bases, with 12 bases between them. Germline lookup yields CDR1 LGHNA and CDR2 YSLEER. The CDR3 runs to 18 residues. The CDR3 DNA follows: TGCGCCAGCAGCCAAGATGACCCAGGCAGCTCCTATAATTCACCCCTCCACTTT. Amino acid sequence: CASSQDDPGSSYNSPLHF.

The V gene is TRBV2, the J gene TRBJ2-2; 11 bases are a match to TRBD2. With V trimmed by 2 bases and J by 7 bases, 15 bases remained unmatched. The CDR3 extends over 19 amino acids. Germline CDR1 reads SNHLY; CDR2 reads FYNNEI. The CDR3 sequence is CASSELGVLTSGTGGELFF. DNA for the CDR3: TGTGCCAGCAGTGAACTGGGGGTTTTGACTAGCGGGACGGGCGGGGAGCTGTTTTTT.

V usage is TRBV7-3 and J usage is TRBJ1-1; TRBD1 agrees at 9 bases. J lost 4 bases, V lost 4 bases, and 7 bases had no gene match. CDR3 length: 15 residues. CDR1 and CDR2 (germline): SGHTA, FQGTGA. The CDR3 here is CASSSQQGAFTEAFF. The CDR3 bases are TGTGCCAGCAGCTCGCAACAGGGGGCGTTCACTGAAGCTTTCTTT.

The chain uses TRBV4-2 and TRBJ2-1, with a possible D match to TRBD2 (5 bases). Trimming removed 4 bases from V and 9 bases from J, with 19 bases in between. The length of the CDR3 is 15 residues. Germline CDR1 LGHNA, CDR2 YNFKEQ. The CDR3 nucleotides are TGTGCCAGCAGCCGTGGTCTCGGCGAGGGCGGTGAGCAGTTCTTC. Amino acids: CASSRGLGEGGEQFF.

The chain couples TRBV29-1 to TRBJ1-2; weak D call: TRBD1 (5 bases). Germline CDR1 SQVTM, CDR2 ANQGSEA. The CDR3 is 11 residues long. The V and J ends lost 4 bases and 2 bases respectively, with 5 bases between them. The CDR3 region is CSVAGNYGYTF. DNA of the CDR3: TGCAGCGTTGCAGGGAACTATGGCTACACCTTC.

The V gene is TRBV27, the J gene TRBJ1-4; TRBD1 aligns across 7 bases. Germline V gives CDR1 MNHEY, CDR2 SMNVEV (reference sequence). The CDR3 runs to 16 residues. J was trimmed by 5 bases and V by 6 bases; bases with no gene match: 12. The CDR3 coding sequence is TGTGCCAGCAGGACAGGGTTAGCAACAGGAAATGAAAAACTGTTTTTT. This translates into CASRTGLATGNEKLFF.

The V gene is TRBV24-1, the J gene TRBJ2-1, with D uncertain. Germline V lookup: CDR1 KGHDR, CDR2 SFDVKD. The CDR3 contains 12 residues. V dropped 7 bases and J dropped 11 bases, with 14 bases sitting between them. The CDR3 DNA follows: TGTGCCACCAGCCCCCCCGCCGGTAAGCAGTTCTTC. Protein: CATSPPAGKQFF.

The J gene is TRBJ2-7, the V gene TRBV29-1; TRBD1 aligns across 8 bases. Unmatched junction bases numbered 4, after V lost 6 bases and J lost 0 bases. CDR1 and CDR2 from the germline V gene are SQVTM and ANQGSEA. This CDR3 has 13 amino acids. The CDR3 bases are TGCAGCGTCGGACAGGGAAACTCCTACGAGCAGTACTTC. Translated, it gives CSVGQGNSYEQYF.

This clone was observed a few times. The V gene is TRBV19, the J gene TRBJ1-5, with 9 bases aligning to TRBD1. V gave up 7 bases and J gave up 0 bases; unmatched junction bases: 10. Germline lookup yields CDR1 LNHDA and CDR2 SQIVND (reference sequence). This CDR3 has 17 amino acids. The CDR3 DNA sequence: TGTGCCAGTACGCCGGGACAGGGCTCTTATAGCAATCAGCCCCAGCATTTT. Its translation: CASTPGQGSYSNQPQHF.

This chain links TRBV4-3 with TRBJ1-2, with no clear D. The germline gives CDR1 LGHNA, CDR2 YSLEER. This CDR3 has 14 residues. V lost 0 bases to trimming and J lost 2 bases, with 7 bases between them. As DNA, the CDR3 is TGCGCCAGCAGCCAAGACCGTCTAAACTATGGCTACACCTTC. The encoded protein is CASSQDRLNYGYTF.

DNA for the CDR3: TGTGCCAGCAGGGGGAGACTAGCGGGAGGAACCGGGGAGCTGTTTTTT. It encodes CASRGRLAGGTGELFF. The V and J genes are TRBV5-5 and TRBJ2-2; 13 nucleotides align to TRBD2. This CDR3 has 16 residues. The trim removed 5 bases at V and 5 bases at J, leaving 6 bases unmatched. The germline gives CDR1 SGHKS, CDR2 YYEKEE (reference sequence).

This sequence joins TRBV7-2 and TRBJ2-1, with TRBD2 matching 10 bases. Per the germline V gene, CDR1 is SGHTA and CDR2 is FQGNSA. V lost 0 bases to trimming and J lost 9 bases; unmatched junction nucleotides: 5. The CDR3 is 15 residues long. The CDR3 reads CASSLASSGGSEQFF. CDR3 sequence (DNA): TGTGCCAGCAGCTTAGCTTCTAGCGGGGGTAGTGAGCAGTTCTTC.

A single count supports this clone. The chain combines TRBV19 with TRBJ1-3, with TRBD1 identical over 7 bases. The CDR3 runs to 15 residues. Germline assignment: CDR1 LNHDA and CDR2 SQIVND (reference sequence). The trim removed 8 bases at V and 0 bases at J, leaving 7 bases unmatched. CDR3 region: CASGQESASGNTIYF. DNA for the CDR3: TGTGCCAGTGGACAGGAATCTGCCTCTGGAAACACCATATATTTT. Looking up the rest from reference TRBV19 and TRBJ1-3 gives the full variable domain: DGGITQSPKYLFRKEGQNVTLSCEQNLNHDAMYWYRQDPGQGLRLIYYSQIVNDFQKGDIAEGYSVSREKKESFPLTVTSAQKNPTAFYLCASGQESASGNTIYFGEGSWLTVV.

This chain joins TRBV7-2 and TRBJ1-6, with TRBD1 matching 7 bases. This CDR3 comprises 19 residues. Germline assignment: CDR1 SGHTA and CDR2 FQGNSA. V lost 3 bases to trimming and J lost 0 bases; unmatched junction nucleotides: 11. The CDR3 is CASSFIRTGLSSYNSPLHF. The CDR3 DNA reads TGTGCCAGCAGCTTTATCAGGACAGGACTGAGCTCCTATAATTCACCCCTCCACTTT.

The chain has TRBV6-4 and TRBJ2-2, with 13 bases aligning to TRBD2. The V gene's germline CDR1 is MRHNA and CDR2 SNTAGT. J was trimmed by 3 bases and V by 10 bases; bases with no gene match: 11. This CDR3 contains 17 residues. Written as DNA, the CDR3 is TGTGCCAACGTCCTCGGACTAGCGGGAGCCCACACCGGGGAGCTGTTTTTT. It specifies CANVLGLAGAHTGELFF.